Below, one T cell receptor beta chain is given with its context. What it binds is not known. The data are from a study of response to subunit inactivated influenza vaccine. Whole-study results and caveats: It was the authors' suggestion that each seasonal influenza vaccination recruits few new T cells.

This CDR3 contains 12 residues. Germline V gives CDR1 MDHEN, CDR2 SYDVKM. Trimming cost V 8 bases and J 5 bases, with 12 bases left between them. MiXCR, run by TCRdb on the RT-PCR reads, gives a single entry per CDR3 protein. The repertoire has fewer than 650,000 distinct CDR3 sequences, over 10% of them found once; the top ten carry approximately 14%. The clonotype originates from a man aged 45 to 65 who received an inactivated influenza vaccine. The sequencing here drew on PBMCs from blood, taken more than 35 days after vaccination. This chain links TRBV28 with TRBJ2-5; D uncertain. The CDR3: CASGLRPETQYF. Written as DNA, the CDR3 is TGTGCCAGCGGCCTTCGCCCGGAGACCCAGTACTTC.